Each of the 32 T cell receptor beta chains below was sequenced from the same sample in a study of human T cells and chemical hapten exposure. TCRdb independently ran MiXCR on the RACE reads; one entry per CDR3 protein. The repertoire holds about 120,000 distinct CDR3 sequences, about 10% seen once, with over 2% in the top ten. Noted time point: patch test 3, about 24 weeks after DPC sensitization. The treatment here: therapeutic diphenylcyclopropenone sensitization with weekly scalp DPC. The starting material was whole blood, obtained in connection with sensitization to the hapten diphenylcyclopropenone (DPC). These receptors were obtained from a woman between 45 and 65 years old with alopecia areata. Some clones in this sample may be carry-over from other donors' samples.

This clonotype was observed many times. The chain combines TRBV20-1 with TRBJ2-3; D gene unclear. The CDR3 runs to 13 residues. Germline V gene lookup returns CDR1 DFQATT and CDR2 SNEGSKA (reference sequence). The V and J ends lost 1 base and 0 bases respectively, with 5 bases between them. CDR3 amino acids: CSARAASTDTQYF. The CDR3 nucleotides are TGCAGTGCTAGAGCCGCCAGCACAGATACGCAGTATTTT.

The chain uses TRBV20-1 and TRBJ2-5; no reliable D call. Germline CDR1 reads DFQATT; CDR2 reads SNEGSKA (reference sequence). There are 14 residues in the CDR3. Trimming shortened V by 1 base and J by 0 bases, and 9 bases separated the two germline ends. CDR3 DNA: TGCAGTGCTAGAGCGGGTAGACACCAAGAGACCCAGTACTTC. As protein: CSARAGRHQETQYF.

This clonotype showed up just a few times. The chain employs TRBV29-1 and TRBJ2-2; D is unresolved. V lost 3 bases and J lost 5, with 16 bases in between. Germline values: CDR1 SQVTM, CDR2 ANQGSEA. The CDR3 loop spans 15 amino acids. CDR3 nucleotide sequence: TGCAGCGTTGAGGTCGGGCGGATGCGGACCGGGGAGCTGTTTTTT. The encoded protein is CSVEVGRMRTGELFF.

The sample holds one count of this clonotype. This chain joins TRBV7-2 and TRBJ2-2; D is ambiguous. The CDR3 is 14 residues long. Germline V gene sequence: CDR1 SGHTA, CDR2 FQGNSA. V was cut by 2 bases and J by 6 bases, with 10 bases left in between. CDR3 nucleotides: TGTGCCAGCAGCTTACTGAAGGTTGCCGGGGAGCTGTTTTTT. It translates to CASSLLKVAGELFF. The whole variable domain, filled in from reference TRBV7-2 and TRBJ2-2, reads GAGVSQSPSNKVTEKGKDVELRCDPISGHTALYWYRQSLGQGLEFLIYFQGNSAPDKSGLPSDRFSAERTGGSVSTLTIQRTQQEDSAVYLCASSLLKVAGELFFGEGSRLTVL.

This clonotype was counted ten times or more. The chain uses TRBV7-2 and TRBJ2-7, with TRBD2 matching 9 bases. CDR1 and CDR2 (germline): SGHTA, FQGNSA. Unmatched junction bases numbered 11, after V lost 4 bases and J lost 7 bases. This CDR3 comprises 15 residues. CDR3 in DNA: TGTGCCAGCAGCTCCCTCCGCGGGAGGGCCCGGGAGCAGTACTTC. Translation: CASSSLRGRAREQYF.

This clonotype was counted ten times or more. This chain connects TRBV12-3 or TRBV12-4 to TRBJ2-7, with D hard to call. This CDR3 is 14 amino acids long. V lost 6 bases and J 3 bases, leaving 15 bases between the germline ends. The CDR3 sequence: CASSPTTTYYEQYF. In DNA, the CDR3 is TGTGCCAGCAGCCCTACGACAACTTACTACGAGCAGTACTTC.

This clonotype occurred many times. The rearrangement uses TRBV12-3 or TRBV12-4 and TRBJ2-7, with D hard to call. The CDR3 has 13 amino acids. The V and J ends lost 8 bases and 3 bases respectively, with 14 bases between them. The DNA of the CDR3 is TGTGCCAGCGGCCCCGGGTCCTACTACGAGCAGTACTTC. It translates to CASGPGSYYEQYF.

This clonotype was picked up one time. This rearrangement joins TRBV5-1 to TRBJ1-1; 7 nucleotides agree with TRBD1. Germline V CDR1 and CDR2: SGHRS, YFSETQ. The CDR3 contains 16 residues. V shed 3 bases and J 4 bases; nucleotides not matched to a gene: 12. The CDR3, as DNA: TGCGCCAGCAGCTCTCAGGGGGGAGTCGATGGCACTGAAGCTTTCTTT. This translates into CASSSQGGVDGTEAFF.

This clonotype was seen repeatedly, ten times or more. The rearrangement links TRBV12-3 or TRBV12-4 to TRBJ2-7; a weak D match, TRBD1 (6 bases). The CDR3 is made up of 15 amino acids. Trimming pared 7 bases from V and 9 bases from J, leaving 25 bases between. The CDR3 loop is CASNEQGSYPGAQYF. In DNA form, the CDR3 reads TGTGCCAGCAATGAACAGGGATCCTACCCCGGCGCGCAGTACTTC.

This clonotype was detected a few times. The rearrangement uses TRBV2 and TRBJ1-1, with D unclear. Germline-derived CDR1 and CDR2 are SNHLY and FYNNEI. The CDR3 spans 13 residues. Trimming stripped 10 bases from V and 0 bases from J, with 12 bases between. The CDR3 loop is CATPEGMNTEAFF. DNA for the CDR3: TGTGCCACCCCGGAAGGGATGAACACTGAAGCTTTCTTT.

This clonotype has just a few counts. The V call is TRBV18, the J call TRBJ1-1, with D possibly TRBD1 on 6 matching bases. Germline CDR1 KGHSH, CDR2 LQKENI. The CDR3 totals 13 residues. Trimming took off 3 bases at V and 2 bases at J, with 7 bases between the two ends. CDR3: CASSPGHNTEAFF. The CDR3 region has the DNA TGTGCCAGCTCACCGGGACACAACACTGAAGCTTTCTTT.

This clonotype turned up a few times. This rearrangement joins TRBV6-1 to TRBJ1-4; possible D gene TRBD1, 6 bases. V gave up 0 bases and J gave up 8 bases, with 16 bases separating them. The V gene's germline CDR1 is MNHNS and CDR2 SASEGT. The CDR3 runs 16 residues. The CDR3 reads CASSEAPGAGNEKLFF. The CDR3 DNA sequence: TGTGCCAGCAGTGAAGCCCCAGGGGCAGGGAACGAAAAACTGTTTTTT.

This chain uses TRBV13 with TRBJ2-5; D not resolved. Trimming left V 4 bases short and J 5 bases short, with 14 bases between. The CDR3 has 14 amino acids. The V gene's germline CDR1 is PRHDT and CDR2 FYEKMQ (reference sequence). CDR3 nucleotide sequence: TGTGCCAGCAGCTACGAGTCGCTTCCGGAGACCCAGTACTTC. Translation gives CASSYESLPETQYF.

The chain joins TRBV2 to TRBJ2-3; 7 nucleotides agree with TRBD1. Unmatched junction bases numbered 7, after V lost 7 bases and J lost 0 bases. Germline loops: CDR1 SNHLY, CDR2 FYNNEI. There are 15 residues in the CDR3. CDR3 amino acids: CASTWTGASTDTQYF. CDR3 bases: TGTGCCAGCACCTGGACAGGAGCTAGCACAGATACGCAGTATTTT. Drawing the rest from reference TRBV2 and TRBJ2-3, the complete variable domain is EPEVTQTPSHQVTQMGQEVILRCVPISNHLYFYWYRQILGQKVEFLVSFYNNEISEKSEIFDDQFSVERPDGSNFTLKIRSTKLEDSAMYFCASTWTGASTDTQYFGPGTRLTVL.

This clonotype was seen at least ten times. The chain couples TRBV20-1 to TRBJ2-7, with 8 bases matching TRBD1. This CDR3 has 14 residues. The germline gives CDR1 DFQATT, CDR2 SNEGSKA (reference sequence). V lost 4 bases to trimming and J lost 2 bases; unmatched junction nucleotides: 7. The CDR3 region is CSATGQGNTYEQYF. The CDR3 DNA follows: TGCAGTGCTACTGGACAGGGTAACACCTACGAGCAGTACTTC.

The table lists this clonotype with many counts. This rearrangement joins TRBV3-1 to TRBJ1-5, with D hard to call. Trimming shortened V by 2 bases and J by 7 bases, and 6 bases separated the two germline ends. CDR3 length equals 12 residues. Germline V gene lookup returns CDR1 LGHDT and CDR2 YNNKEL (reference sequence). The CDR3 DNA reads TGTGCCAGCAGCCAAAGAGACCAGCCCCAGCATTTT. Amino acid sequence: CASSQRDQPQHF.

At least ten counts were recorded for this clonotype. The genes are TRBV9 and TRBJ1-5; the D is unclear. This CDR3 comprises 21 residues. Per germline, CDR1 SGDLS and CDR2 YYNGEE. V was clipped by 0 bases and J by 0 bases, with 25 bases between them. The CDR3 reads CASSVVSAAARRIYSNQPQHF. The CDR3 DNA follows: TGTGCCAGCAGCGTAGTATCCGCCGCGGCCAGGAGAATCTATAGCAATCAGCCCCAGCATTTT.

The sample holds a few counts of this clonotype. The CDR3: CASSLVGGPFDTQYF. CDR3 coding DNA: TGTGCCAGCAGCTTAGTGGGGGGGCCATTTGATACGCAGTATTTT. The rearrangement links TRBV7-2 to TRBJ2-3; D might be TRBD2 (7 bases). The CDR3 has 15 residues. V was cut by 1 base and J by 6 bases, with 14 bases left in between. Germline V gene lookup returns CDR1 SGHTA and CDR2 FQGNSA.

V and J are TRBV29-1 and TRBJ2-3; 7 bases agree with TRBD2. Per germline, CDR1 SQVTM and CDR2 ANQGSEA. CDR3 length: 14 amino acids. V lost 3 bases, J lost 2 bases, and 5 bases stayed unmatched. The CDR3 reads CSVDPSGVTDTQYF. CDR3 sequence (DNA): TGCAGCGTTGACCCTAGCGGCGTCACAGATACGCAGTATTTT.

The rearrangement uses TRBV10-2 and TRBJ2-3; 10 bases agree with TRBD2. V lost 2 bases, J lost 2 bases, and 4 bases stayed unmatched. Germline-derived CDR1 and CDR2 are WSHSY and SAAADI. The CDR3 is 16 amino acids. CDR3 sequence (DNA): TGCGCCAGCAGTGAGGGGCTAGCGGGGGCCACAGATACGCAGTATTTT. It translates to CASSEGLAGATDTQYF.

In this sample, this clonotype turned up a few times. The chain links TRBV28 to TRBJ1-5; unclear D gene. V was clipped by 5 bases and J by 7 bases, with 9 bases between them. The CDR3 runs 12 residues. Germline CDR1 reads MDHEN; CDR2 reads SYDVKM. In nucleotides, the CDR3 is TGTGCCAGCAGTCCATACCAACAGCCCCAGCATTTT. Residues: CASSPYQQPQHF.

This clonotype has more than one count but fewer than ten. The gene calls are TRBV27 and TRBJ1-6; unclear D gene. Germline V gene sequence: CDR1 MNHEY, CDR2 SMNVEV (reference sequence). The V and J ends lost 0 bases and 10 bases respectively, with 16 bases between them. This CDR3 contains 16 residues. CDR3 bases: TGTGCCAGCAGTTTATCGTCCAGGTGGGCTGGATCACCCCTCCACTTT. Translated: CASSLSSRWAGSPLHF.

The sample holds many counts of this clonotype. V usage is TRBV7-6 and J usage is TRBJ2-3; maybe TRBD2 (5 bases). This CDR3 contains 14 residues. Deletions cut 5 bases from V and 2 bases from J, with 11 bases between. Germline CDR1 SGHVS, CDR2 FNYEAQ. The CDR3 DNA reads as TGTGCCAGCAGCGCGGGCCAGCTCACAGATACGCAGTATTTT. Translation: CASSAGQLTDTQYF.

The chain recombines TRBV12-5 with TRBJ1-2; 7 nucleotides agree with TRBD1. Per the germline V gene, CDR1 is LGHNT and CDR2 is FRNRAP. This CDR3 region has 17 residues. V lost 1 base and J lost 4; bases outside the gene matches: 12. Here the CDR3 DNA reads TGTGCTAGTGGTTTGGCCCCGACGACAGGGCGAAGCTATGGCTACACCTTC. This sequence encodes CASGLAPTTGRSYGYTF.

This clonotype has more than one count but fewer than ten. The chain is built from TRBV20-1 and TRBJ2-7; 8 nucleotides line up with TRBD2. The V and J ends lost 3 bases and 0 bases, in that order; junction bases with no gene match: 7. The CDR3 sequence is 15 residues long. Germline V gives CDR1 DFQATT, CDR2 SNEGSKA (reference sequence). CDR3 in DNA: TGCAGTGCTAGCGTCAGCGGGGGACGCTCCTACGAGCAGTACTTC. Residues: CSASVSGGRSYEQYF.

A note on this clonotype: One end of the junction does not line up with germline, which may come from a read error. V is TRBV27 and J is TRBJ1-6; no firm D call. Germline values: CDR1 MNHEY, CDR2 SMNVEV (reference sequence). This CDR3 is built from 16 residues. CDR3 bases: TGTGCCAGCAGTTCTCCTCGGGCCTTTTATCATTCACCCCTCAACTTT. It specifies CASSSPRAFYHSPLNF.

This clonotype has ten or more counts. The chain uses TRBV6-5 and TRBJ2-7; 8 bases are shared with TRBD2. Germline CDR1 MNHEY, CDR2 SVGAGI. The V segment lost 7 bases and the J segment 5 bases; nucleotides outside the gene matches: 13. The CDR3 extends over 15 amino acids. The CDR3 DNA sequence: TGTGCCAGCACTACCCGCGGGGGGCCGGGCGACGAGCAGTACTTC. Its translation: CASTTRGGPGDEQYF.

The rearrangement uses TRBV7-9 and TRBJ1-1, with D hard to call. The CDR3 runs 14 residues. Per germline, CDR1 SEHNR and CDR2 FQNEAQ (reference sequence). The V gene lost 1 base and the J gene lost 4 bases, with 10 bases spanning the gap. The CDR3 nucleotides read TGTGCCAGCAGCTTAGTCCGGGTCAGCACTGAAGCTTTCTTT. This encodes CASSLVRVSTEAFF.

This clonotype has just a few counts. As DNA, the CDR3 is TGTGCCAGCAGTTACACGTGGAAAGGAGACTACGAGCAGTACTTC. Translating it yields CASSYTWKGDYEQYF. The chain couples TRBV6-6 to TRBJ2-7; the D is unclear. Trimming cost V 2 bases and J 3 bases, with 14 bases left between them. The CDR3 has 15 residues. CDR1 and CDR2 (germline): MNHNY, SVGAGI (reference sequence).

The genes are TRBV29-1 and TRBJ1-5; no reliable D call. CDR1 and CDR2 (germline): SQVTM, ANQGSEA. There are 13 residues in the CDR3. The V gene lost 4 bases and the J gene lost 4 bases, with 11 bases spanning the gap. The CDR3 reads CSVVEKGNQPQHF. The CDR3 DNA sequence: TGCAGCGTTGTAGAAAAAGGGAATCAGCCCCAGCATTTT.

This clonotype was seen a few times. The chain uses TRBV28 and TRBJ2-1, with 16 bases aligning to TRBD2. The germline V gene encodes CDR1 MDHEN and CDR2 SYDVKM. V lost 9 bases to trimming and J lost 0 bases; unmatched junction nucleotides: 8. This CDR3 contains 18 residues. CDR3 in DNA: TGTGCCAGAGACCGGGGACTAGCGGGAGGGAGCTCCTACAATGAGCAGTTCTTC. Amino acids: CARDRGLAGGSSYNEQFF.

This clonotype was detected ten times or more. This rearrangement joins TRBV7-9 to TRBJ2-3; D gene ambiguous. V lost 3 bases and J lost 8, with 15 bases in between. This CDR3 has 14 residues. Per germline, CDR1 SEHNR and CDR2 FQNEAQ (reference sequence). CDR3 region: CASSFDVRWGTQYF. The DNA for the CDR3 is TGTGCCAGCAGCTTCGACGTCCGCTGGGGTACGCAGTATTTT.